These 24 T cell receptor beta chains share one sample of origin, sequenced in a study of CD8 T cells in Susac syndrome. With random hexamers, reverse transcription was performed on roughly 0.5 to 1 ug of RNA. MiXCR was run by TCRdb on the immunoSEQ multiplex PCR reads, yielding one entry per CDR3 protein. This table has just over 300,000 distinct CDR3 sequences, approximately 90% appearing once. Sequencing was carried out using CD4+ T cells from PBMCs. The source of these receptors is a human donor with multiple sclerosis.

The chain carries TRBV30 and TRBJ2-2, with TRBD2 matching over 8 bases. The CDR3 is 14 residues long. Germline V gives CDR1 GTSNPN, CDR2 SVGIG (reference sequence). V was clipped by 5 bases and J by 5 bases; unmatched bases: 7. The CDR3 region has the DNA TGTGCCTGGCGGGGGGGAGTACGGACCGGGGAGCTGTTTTTT. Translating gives CAWRGGVRTGELFF.

Here the CDR3 DNA reads TGCGCCAGCAGCTACACAGGGGACACCGGGGAGCTGTTTTTT. Amino acids: CASSYTGDTGELFF. V is TRBV5-1 and J is TRBJ2-2; 7 positions agree with TRBD1. V was pared by 3 bases and J by 3 bases, with 2 bases of the junction left unmatched. The germline V gene has CDR1 SGHRS and CDR2 YFSETQ. The CDR3 covers 14 residues.

The CDR3, as DNA: TGTGCCAGCACCAGAGGGCCTCTAGGGCGGGGGGCCGGGAGTTACACAGATACGCAGTATTTT. The encoded protein is CASTRGPLGRGAGSYTDTQYF. This chain links TRBV6-2 or TRBV6-3 with TRBJ2-3; 8 bases align to TRBD2. The CDR3 has 21 amino acids. V was pared by 7 bases and J by 2 bases, with 26 bases of the junction left unmatched. CDR1 and CDR2 from the germline V gene are MNHEY and SVGEGT.

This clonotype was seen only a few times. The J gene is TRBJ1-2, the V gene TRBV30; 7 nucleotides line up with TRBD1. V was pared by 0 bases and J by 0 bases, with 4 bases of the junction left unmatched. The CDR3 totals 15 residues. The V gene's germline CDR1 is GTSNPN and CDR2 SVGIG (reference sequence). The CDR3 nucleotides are TGTGCCTGGAGTGTACAGACAGGGACTAACTATGGCTACACCTTC. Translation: CAWSVQTGTNYGYTF.

In DNA form, the CDR3 reads TGTGCCAGCAGCTTATTCCACCCCGGGACTGAAGCTTTCTTT. Translated, it gives CASSLFHPGTEAFF. The rearrangement joins TRBV7-8 to TRBJ1-1; D is unclear. V was clipped by 2 bases and J by 5 bases, with 12 bases between them. The V gene's germline CDR1 is SGHVS and CDR2 FQNEAQ. The CDR3 loop spans 14 amino acids.

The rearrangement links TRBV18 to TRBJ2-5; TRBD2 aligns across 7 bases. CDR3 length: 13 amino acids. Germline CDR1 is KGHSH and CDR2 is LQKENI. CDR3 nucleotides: TGTGCTAGCAGCCCTAGCGGCCAAGAGACCCAGTACTTC. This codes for CASSPSGQETQYF.

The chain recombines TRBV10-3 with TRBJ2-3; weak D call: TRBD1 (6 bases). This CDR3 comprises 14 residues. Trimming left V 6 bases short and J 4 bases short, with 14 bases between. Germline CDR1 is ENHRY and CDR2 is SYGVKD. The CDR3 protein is CAISRQEYSDTQYF. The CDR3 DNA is TGTGCCATCAGCCGACAGGAGTACTCAGATACGCAGTATTTT.

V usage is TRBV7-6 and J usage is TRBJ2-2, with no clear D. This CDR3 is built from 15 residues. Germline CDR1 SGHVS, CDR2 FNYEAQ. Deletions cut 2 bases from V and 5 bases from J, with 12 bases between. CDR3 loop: CASSLSSVGTGELFF. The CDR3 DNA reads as TGTGCCAGCAGCTTATCCAGTGTTGGGACCGGGGAGCTGTTTTTT.

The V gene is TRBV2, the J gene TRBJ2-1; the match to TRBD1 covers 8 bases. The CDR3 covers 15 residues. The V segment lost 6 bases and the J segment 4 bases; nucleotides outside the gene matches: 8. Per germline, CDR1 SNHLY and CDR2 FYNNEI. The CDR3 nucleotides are TGTGCCAGCAGCAAAAACAGACAGGGGTACAATGAGCAGTTCTTC. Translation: CASSKNRQGYNEQFF. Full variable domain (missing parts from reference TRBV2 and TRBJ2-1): EPEVTQTPSHQVTQMGQEVILRCVPISNHLYFYWYRQILGQKVEFLVSFYNNEISEKSEIFDDQFSVERPDGSNFTLKIRSTKLEDSAMYFCASSKNRQGYNEQFFGPGTRLTVL.

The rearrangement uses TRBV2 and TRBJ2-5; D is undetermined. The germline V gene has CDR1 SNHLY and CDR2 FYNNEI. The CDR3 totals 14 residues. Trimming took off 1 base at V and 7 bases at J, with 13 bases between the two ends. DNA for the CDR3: TGTGCCAGCAGTGAAGGAGGCCTCGCGAGGACCCAGTACTTC. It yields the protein CASSEGGLARTQYF.

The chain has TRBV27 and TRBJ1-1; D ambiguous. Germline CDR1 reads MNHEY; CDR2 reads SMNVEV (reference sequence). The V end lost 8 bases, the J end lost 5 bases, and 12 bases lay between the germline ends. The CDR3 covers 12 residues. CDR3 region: CASLGRRTEAFF. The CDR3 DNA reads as TGTGCCAGCCTCGGCCGTAGGACTGAAGCTTTCTTT.

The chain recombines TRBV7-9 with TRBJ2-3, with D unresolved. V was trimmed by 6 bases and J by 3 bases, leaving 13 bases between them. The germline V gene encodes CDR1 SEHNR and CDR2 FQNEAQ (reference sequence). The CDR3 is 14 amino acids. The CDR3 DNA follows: TGTGCCAGCAGAGACGCAGCCGGGACAGATACGCAGTATTTT. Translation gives CASRDAAGTDTQYF.

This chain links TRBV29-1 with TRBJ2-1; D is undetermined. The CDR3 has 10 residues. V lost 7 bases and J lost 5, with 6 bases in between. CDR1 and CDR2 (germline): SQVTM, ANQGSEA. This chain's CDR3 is CSGSNNEQFF. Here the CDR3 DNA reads TGCAGCGGATCCAACAATGAGCAGTTCTTC.

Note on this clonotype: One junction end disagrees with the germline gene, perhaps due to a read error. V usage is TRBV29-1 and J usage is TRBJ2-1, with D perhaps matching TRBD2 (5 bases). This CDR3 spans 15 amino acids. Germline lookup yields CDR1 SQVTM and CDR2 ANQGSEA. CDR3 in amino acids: CSVGGLHSYYDEQFF. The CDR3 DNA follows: TGCAGCGTTGGAGGGTTACACTCCTACTACGATGAGCAGTTCTTC.

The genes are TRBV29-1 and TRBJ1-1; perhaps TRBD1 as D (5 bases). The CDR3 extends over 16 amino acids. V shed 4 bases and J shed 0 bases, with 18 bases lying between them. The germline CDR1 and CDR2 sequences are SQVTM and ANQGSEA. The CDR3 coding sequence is TGCAGCGTTGCTGGTGGGGGGGGGAGCGTGAACACTGAAGCTTTCTTT. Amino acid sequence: CSVAGGGGSVNTEAFF. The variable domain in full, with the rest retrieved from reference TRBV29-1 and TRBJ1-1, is SAVISQKPSRDICQRGTSLTIQCQVDSQVTMMFWYRQQPGQSLTLIATANQGSEATYESGFVIDKFPISRPNLTFSTLTVSNMSPEDSSIYLCSVAGGGGSVNTEAFFGQGTRLTVV.

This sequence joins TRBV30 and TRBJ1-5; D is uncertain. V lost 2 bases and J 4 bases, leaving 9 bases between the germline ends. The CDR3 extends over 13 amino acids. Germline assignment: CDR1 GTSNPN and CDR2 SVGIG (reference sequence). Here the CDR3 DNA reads TGTGCCTGGAGTCCATCGGGGAATCAGCCCCAGCATTTT. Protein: CAWSPSGNQPQHF. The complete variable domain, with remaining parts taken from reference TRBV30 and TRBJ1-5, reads SQTIHQWPATLVQPVGSPLSLECTVEGTSNPNLYWYRQAAGRGLQLLFYSVGIGQISSEVPQNLSASRPQDRQFILSSKKLLLSDSGFYLCAWSPSGNQPQHFGDGTRLSIL.

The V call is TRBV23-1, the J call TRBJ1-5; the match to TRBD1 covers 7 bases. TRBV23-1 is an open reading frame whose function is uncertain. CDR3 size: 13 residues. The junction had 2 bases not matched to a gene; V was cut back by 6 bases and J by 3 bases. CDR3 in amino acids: CASRGQHNQPQHF. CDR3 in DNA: TGCGCCAGCAGGGGACAGCACAATCAGCCCCAGCATTTT.

As DNA, the CDR3 is TGTGCCAGCAGTTATGGTCCGGCGGGGGCCCCCTACGAGCAGTACTTC. Its protein is CASSYGPAGAPYEQYF. The chain joins TRBV6-9 to TRBJ2-7; maybe TRBD2 (7 bases). V lost 2 bases and J lost 2, with 16 bases in between. CDR1 is MNHGY and CDR2 is SVAAGI in the germline V gene. This CDR3 comprises 16 residues.

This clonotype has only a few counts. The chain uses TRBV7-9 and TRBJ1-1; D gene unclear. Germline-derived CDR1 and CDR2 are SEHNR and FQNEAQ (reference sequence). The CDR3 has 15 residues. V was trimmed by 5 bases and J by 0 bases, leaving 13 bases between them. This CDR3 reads CASSGGRSVNTEAFF. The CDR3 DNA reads TGTGCCAGCAGCGGCGGACGGTCCGTGAACACTGAAGCTTTCTTT.

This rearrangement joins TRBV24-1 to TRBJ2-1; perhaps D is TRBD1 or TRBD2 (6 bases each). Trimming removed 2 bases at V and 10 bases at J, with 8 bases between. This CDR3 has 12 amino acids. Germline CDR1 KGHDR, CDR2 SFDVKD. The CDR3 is CATSDWGAEQFF. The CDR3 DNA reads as TGTGCCACCAGTGATTGGGGGGCAGAGCAGTTCTTC.

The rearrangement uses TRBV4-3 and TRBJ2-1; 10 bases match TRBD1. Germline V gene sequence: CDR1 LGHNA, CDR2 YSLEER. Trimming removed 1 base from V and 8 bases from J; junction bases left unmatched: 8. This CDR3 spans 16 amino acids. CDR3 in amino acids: CASSQGPGQGRDEQFF. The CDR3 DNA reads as TGCGCCAGCAGCCAAGGGCCGGGACAGGGGAGGGATGAGCAGTTCTTC.

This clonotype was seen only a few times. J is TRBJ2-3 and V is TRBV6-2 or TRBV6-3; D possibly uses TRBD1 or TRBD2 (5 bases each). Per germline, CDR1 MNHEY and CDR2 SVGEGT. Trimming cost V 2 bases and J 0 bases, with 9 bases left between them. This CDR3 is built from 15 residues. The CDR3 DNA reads TGTGCCAGCAGTTACGTGGGGGTGAGCACAGATACGCAGTATTTT. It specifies CASSYVGVSTDTQYF.

The CDR3 loop reads CSARDPRRGQSYNEQFF. CDR3 nucleotide sequence: TGCAGTGCTAGAGACCCCCGGAGGGGGCAATCCTACAATGAGCAGTTCTTC. V is TRBV20-1 and J is TRBJ2-1; perhaps TRBD1 as D (7 bases). Germline lookup yields CDR1 DFQATT and CDR2 SNEGSKA (reference sequence). The CDR3 runs 17 residues. Between the trimmed V and J ends, which lost 0 bases and 1 base, there was a span of 16 bases.

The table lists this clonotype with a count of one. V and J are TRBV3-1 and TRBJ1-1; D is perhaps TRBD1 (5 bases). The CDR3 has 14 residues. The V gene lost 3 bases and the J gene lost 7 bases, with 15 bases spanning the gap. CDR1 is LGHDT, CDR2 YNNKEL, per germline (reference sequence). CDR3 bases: TGTGCCAGCAGCCACGGGAACAGGAATTATGAAGCTTTCTTT. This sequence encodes CASSHGNRNYEAFF.